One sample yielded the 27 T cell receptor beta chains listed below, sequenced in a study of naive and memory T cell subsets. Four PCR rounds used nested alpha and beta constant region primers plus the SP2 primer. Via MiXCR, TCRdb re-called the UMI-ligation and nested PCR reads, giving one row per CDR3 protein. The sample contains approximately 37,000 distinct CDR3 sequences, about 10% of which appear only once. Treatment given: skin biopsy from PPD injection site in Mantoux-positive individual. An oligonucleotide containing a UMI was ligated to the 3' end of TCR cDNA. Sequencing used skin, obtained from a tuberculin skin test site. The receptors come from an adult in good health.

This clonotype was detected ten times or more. CDR3 nucleotide sequence: TGTGCCACCAGCAGAGGTGACAGTGGAAGGTTACCTGAAGCTTTCTTT. Translated: CATSRGDSGRLPEAFF. The J gene is TRBJ1-1, the V gene TRBV15, with D possibly being TRBD1 (5 bases). Germline V CDR1 and CDR2: LNHNV, YYDKDF (reference sequence). The V and J ends lost 1 base and 6 bases respectively, with 18 bases between them. The CDR3 loop spans 16 amino acids.

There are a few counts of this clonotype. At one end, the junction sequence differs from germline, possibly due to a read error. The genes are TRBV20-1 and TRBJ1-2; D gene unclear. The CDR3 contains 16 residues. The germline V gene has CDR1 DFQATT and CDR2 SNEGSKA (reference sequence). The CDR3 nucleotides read TGCAGTGCTCGCCAGATACGAACGGGTTCGGGGAATGGCGACACCTTC. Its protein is CSARQIRTGSGNGDTF.

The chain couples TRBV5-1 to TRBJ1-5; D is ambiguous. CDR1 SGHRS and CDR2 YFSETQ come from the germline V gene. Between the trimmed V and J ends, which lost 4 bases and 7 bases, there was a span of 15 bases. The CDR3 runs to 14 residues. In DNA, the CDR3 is TGCGCCAGCAGCGACGGTGTACCGAACCAGCCCCAGCATTTT. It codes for CASSDGVPNQPQHF.

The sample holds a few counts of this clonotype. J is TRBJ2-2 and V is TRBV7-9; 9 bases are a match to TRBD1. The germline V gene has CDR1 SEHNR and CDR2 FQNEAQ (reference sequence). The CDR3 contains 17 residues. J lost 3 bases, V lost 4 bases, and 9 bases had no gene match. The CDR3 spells CASSSRTGAMDTGELFF. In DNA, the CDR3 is TGTGCCAGCAGCTCCAGGACAGGGGCCATGGACACCGGGGAGCTGTTTTTT.

CDR3 sequence: CAWRSGQGPSNTEAFF. The CDR3 DNA is TGTGCCTGGAGGTCTGGACAGGGGCCGTCGAACACTGAAGCTTTCTTT. The chain uses TRBV30 and TRBJ1-1; 9 nucleotides align to TRBD1. After removal of 3 bases from V and 1 base from J, the junction contained 9 bases not matched to a gene. CDR1 is GTSNPN, CDR2 SVGIG, per germline (reference sequence). This CDR3 is 16 amino acids long.

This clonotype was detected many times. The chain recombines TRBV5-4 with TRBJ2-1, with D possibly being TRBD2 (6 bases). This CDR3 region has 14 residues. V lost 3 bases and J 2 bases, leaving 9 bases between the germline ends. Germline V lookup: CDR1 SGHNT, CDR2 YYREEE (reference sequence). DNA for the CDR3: TGTGCCAGCAGCTGGGGGGAAACCTACAATGAGCAGTTCTTC. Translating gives CASSWGETYNEQFF.

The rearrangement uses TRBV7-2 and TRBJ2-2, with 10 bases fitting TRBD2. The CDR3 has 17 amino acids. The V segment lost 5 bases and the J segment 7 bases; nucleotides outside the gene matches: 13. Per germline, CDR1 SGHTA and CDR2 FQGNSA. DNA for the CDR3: TGTGCCAGCAGCCCCACTCTAGCGGGAGCGAGGATCGGGGAGCTGTTTTTT. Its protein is CASSPTLAGARIGELFF.

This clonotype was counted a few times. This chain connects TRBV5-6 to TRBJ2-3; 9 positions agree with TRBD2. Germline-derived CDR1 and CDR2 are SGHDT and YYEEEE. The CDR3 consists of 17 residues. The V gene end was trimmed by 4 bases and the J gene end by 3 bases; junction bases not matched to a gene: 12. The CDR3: CASSLSGSGRTTDTQYF. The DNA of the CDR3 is TGTGCCAGCAGCCTTAGCGGGAGTGGAAGGACGACAGATACGCAGTATTTT. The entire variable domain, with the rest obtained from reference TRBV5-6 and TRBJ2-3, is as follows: DAGVTQSPTHLIKTRGQQVTLRCSPKSGHDTVSWYQQALGQGPQFIFQYYEEEERQRGNFPDRFSGHQFPNYSSELNVNALLLGDSALYLCASSLSGSGRTTDTQYFGPGTRLTVL.

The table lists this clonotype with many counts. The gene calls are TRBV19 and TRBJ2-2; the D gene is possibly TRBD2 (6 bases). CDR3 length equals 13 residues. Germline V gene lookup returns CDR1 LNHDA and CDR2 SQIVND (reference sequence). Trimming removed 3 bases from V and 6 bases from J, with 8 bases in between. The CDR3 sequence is CASSIVAAGELFF. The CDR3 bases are TGTGCCAGTAGTATTGTAGCGGCCGGGGAGCTGTTTTTT.

CDR3 loop: CAWSVGRGGLNEQFF. The CDR3 region has the DNA TGTGCCTGGAGTGTTGGTCGGGGGGGACTCAATGAGCAGTTCTTC. The chain has TRBV30 and TRBJ2-1; 8 positions agree with TRBD2. The CDR3 contains 15 residues. With 0 bases clipped from V and 6 bases from J, the junction kept 7 bases outside the gene matches. Germline V gene lookup returns CDR1 GTSNPN and CDR2 SVGIG (reference sequence).

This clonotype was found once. CDR3 bases: TGTGCAAGAAGTACCAGTACTTATGGCTACACCTTC. It encodes CARSTSTYGYTF. This chain links TRBV6-2 or TRBV6-3 with TRBJ1-2; D not resolved. CDR1 is MNHEY and CDR2 is SVGEGT in the germline V gene. The CDR3 covers 12 residues.

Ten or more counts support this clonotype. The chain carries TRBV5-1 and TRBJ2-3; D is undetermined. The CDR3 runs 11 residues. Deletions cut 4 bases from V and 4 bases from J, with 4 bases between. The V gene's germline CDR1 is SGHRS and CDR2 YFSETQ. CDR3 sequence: CASSKSDTQYF. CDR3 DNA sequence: TGCGCCAGCAGCAAGTCAGATACGCAGTATTTT. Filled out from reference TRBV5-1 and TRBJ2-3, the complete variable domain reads KAGVTQTPRYLIKTRGQQVTLSCSPISGHRSVSWYQQTPGQGLQFLFEYFSETQRNKGNFPGRFSGRQFSNSRSEMNVSTLELGDSALYLCASSKSDTQYFGPGTRLTVL.

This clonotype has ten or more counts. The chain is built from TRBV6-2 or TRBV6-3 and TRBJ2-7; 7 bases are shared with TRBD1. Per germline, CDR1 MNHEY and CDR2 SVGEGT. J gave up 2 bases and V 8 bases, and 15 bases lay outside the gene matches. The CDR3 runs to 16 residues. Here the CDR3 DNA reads TGTGCCAGCCAGCTTCTCGGGACAGAGTACCCCTACGAGCAGTACTTC. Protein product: CASQLLGTEYPYEQYF.

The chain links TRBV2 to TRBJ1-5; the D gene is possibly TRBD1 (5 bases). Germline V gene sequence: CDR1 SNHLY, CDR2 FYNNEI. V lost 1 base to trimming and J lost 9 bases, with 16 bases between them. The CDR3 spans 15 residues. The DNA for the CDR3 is TGTGCCAGCAGTGAAGTGACTGGGACCTCGGCGCCCCAGCATTTT. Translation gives CASSEVTGTSAPQHF.

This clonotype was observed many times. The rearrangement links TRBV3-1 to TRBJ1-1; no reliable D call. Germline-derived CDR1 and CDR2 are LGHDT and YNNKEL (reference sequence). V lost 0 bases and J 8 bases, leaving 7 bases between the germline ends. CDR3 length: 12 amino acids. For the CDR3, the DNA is TGTGCCAGCAGCCAAGATCGGTTAGAAGCTTTCTTT. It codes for CASSQDRLEAFF.

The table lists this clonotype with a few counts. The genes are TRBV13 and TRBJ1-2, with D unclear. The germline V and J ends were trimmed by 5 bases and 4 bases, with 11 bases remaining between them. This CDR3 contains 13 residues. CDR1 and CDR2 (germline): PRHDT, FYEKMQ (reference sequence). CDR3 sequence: CASSHHHFYGYTF. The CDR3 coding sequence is TGTGCCAGCAGCCACCACCATTTCTATGGCTACACCTTC.

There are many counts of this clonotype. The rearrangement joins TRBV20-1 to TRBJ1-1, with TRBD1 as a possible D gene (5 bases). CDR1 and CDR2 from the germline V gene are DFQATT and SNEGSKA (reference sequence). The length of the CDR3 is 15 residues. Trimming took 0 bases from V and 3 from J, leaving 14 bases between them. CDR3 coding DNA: TGCAGTGCTAGAGATATCCAGGGAGCAGACACTGAAGCTTTCTTT. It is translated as CSARDIQGADTEAFF.

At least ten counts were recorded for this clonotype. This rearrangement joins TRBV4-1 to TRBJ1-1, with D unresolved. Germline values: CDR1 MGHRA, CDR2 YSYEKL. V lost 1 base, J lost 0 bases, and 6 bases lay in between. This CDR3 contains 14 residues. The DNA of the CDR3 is TGCGCCAGCAGCCAAGCTTTTGTGAACACTGAAGCTTTCTTT. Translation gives CASSQAFVNTEAFF.

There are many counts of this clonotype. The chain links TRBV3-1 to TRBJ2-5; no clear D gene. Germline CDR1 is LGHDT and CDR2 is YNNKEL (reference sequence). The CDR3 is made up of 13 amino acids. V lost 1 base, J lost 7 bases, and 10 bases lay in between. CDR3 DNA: TGTGCCAGCAGCCAAGCGCGTCACGGGACCCAGTACTTC. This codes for CASSQARHGTQYF.

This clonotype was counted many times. The CDR3 here is CASSLFGRGQETQYF. For the CDR3, the DNA is TGCGCCAGCAGCTTGTTCGGCAGGGGACAAGAGACCCAGTACTTC. The chain carries TRBV5-1 and TRBJ2-5, with a tentative D call TRBD1 (6 bases). Deletions cut 1 base from V and 2 bases from J, with 12 bases between. CDR3 size: 15 residues. Germline-derived CDR1 and CDR2 are SGHRS and YFSETQ.

The CDR3 loop reads CASGRGQGWSEQYF. CDR3 nucleotides: TGTGCCAGCGGCAGGGGACAGGGTTGGTCCGAGCAGTACTTC. The chain uses TRBV25-1 and TRBJ2-7, with 9 bases aligning to TRBD1. From germline, CDR1 is MGHDK and CDR2 SYGVNS. This CDR3 contains 14 residues. Trimming took 8 bases from V and 6 from J; bases not matched to a gene: 11.

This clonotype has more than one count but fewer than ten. CDR3: CATSGGASKEEKLFF. The CDR3 DNA sequence: TGTGCCACCAGCGGAGGCGCCTCCAAGGAGGAAAAACTGTTTTTT. This chain uses TRBV15 with TRBJ1-4; D ambiguous. CDR3 length: 15 amino acids. Deletions cut 5 bases from V and 8 bases from J, with 18 bases between. CDR1 LNHNV and CDR2 YYDKDF come from the germline V gene (reference sequence).

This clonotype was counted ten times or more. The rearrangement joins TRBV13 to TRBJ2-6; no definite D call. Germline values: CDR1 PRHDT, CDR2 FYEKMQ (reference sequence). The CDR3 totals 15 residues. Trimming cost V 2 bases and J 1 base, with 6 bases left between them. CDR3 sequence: CASSLRRSGANVLTF. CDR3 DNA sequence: TGTGCCAGCAGCTTACGGAGATCTGGGGCCAACGTCCTGACTTTC.

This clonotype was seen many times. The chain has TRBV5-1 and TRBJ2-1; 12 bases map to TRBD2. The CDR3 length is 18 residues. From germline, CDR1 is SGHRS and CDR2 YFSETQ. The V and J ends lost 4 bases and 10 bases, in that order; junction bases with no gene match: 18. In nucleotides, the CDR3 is TGCGCCAGCAGCAGCAGTCCCACCGGGACTAGCGGGTTTGGAGAGCAGTTCTTC. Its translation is CASSSSPTGTSGFGEQFF.

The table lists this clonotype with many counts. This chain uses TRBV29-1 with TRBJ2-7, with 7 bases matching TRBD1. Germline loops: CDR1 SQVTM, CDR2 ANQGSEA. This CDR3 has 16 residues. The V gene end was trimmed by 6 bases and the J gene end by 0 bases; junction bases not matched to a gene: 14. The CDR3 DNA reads TGCAGCGTCGTTAACGCTGATCAGGGGGTCTCCTACGAGCAGTACTTC. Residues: CSVVNADQGVSYEQYF.

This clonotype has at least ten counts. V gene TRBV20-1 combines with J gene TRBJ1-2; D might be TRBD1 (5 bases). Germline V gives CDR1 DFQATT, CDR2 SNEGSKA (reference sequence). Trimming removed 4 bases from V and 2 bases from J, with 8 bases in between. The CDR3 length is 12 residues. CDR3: CSAKDSNYGYTF. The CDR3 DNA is TGCAGTGCTAAAGACAGCAACTATGGCTACACCTTC.

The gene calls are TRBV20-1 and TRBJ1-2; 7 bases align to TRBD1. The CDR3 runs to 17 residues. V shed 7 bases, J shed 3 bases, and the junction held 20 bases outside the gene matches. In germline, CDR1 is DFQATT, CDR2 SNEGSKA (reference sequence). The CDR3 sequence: CSGTTGFPPARDYGYTF. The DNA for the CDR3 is TGCAGTGGTACGACAGGGTTTCCCCCCGCCCGCGACTATGGCTACACCTTC.